This T cell receptor beta chain stems from a study of control samples from healthy donors and cancer patients. Generated by immunoSEQ multiplex PCR, the TCRdb table keeps only in-frame clones and is missing some. The sample yields roughly 100,000 clones, about four fifths seen once. This clonotype originated in a woman aged 45-65 years in good health. The sample was blood.

The CDR3 protein is CASSMGYGYTF. Written as DNA, the CDR3 is TGTGCCAGTAGTATGGGGTATGGCTACACCTTC. The chain couples TRBV19 to TRBJ1-2; D remains ambiguous. Between the trimmed V and J ends, which lost 3 bases and 5 bases, there was a span of 4 bases. This CDR3 has 11 amino acids. Germline CDR1 and CDR2: LNHDA and SQIVND (reference sequence).